This record concerns one T cell receptor beta chain sequence. This clonotype appeared many times. The clone's antigen remains unknown. There are no base qualities to consult, and no much larger clone falls within one base. This specimen comes from a study of Graves' ophthalmopathy and Graves' hyperthyroidism (dated by TCRdb to 2017 to 2018). At the level of the whole study: Hyperthyroidism was defined as stable when no progression to ophthalmopathy occurred within 18 months of follow-up. TCR beta repertoire signatures were used to distinguish Graves' ophthalmopathy from Graves' hyperthyroidism and to predict progression to ophthalmopathy. In total, approximately 130 blood samples were TCR-sequenced: approximately 42 ophthalmopathy, some 72 hyperthyroidism and some 17 hyperthyroidism-to-ophthalmopathy patients. To explore V-J signatures that distinguish ophthalmopathy from hyperthyroidism, a discovery set of about a hundred patients was enrolled, made up of around 40 with ophthalmopathy and 55 to 65 with stable hyperthyroidism. The independent validation cohort included approximately 19 hyperthyroidism patients plus 17 patients who later progressed from hyperthyroidism to ophthalmopathy. In five to seven hyperthyroidism patients, T-cell repertoires of thyroid tissue and blood were compared. Following sampling, methimazole starting at 30 mg daily was administered to hyperthyroidism patients, and high-dose intravenous methylprednisolone was administered to ophthalmopathy patients. Results the study describes overall, beyond this receptor: In cross-validation, the 13-signature model distinguished ophthalmopathy from stable hyperthyroidism with 87.88% sensitivity and around 83% specificity, while in the test set the corresponding values were roughly 80% and 75%. In validation, the model predicted ophthalmopathy progression with roughly 68% sensitivity and around 72% specificity; roughly 11 predicted patients were CT-confirmed with GO in a median of roughly 6.8 months. Most of the expanded thyroid clonotypes with a frequency above 0.001 were also detected in blood, and it was suggested that the thyroid immune response may be reflected by blood repertoires. Sample size was not predetermined statistically, and investigators were not blinded to group allocation.

From its cysteine to its phenylalanine, the CDR3 spans 14 amino acids. The DNA shown is the 42-base CDR3, in frame from base 1. The V end loses 4 bases and the J end loses 4 bases, and a stretch of 13 bases separates them. Hyperthyroidism patients were newly diagnosed, with disease duration under 2 months, and aged 18 to 65 years. Patients were excluded if they had other autoimmune diseases, uncontrolled infections, pregnancy or lactation. Diagnosis relied on clinical symptoms, serum thyroxine, TRAb, thyroid ultrasound and orbital computed tomography. Trizol reagent was used to extract the total RNA, and its quality was then checked on an Agilent 2100 Bioanalyzer. For repertoire sequencing, the TCR beta CDR3 regions were amplified from RNA transcripts. HTBI primers and the Qiagen OneStep RT-PCR kit were used in a first-round RT-PCR, which was followed by a second-round multiplex PCR, size selection and purification. The libraries underwent paired-end sequencing with 100 bp reads on an Illumina HiSeq2000. As for the authors' bioinformatics: SOAPnuke was used for read processing, and reads with adapters, uncalled bases, a mean Phred below 15, or no exact constant-primer or identifier match were discarded. COPE v1.2.5 was used to merge the high-quality paired reads. Unique nucleotide sequences were defined as clonotypes and aligned to IMGT TRB V, D and J references using MiTCR v1.1. The analysis was limited to V-J combinations with a frequency above 0.0001, which together covered roughly 99% of the repertoires. A TCR clonal expansion and chaos score per V-J combination was defined as the ratio of F50 clonal expansion to chaos observed in the TCRdist matrix. Welch's t-statistics and random forest were used to narrow the features down to about a dozen V-J combinations, which were then fed into a naive Bayes classifier. Thyroid-blood repertoire similarity was quantified with the Morisita-Horn index. TCRdb trimmed the raw reads at Q25, called clones with MiXCR and kept productive beta chains. Identical CDR3 protein sequences are pooled into one entry, listed with their most common genes and DNA. TCRdb's processing, not the study's, gives the V and J calls here. In this sample the table shows over a million distinct CDR3 sequences, less than 45% of which occur a single time. The ten largest clones represent roughly 10% of the sample.

The V and J segments used are TRBV12-3 or TRBV12-4 and TRBJ1-1; a tentative D match to TRBD1 spans 5 bases. What was sequenced was peripheral blood or thyroid tissue (not recorded which). The receptor comes from an adult man with Graves' hyperthyroidism. The CDR3 corresponds to CASSSGLWSTEAFF. The DNA sequence is TGTGCCAGCAGTTCGGGACTTTGGAGCACTGAAGCTTTCTTT.